This T cell receptor (beta chain) was recorded in a study of blood T cell repertoires in COVID-19 (dated by TCRdb to between 2020 and 2021). About the full investigation: Samples from collaborators originated in the United States, Italy and Spain and spanned both the acute and convalescent phases of COVID-19. Where HLA class I and class II types were available, the types were taken from metadata supplied by the sample provider, not from assay-based typing. The material from the prospective study consisted of cDNA or gDNA derived from T cells, B-cell-depleted T cells, or PBMCs. The samples were drawn from the first 160 participants of the ongoing ImmuneRACE study and from over 950 subjects provided by 6 global collaborators. Nearly every sample came with metadata listing a de-identified subject ID, COVID-19 status, age in years and sex. The repertoires were made available in a free public database intended to serve as a resource for research on the immune response to SARS-CoV-2. Deeply sampled blood TCRbeta repertoires from subjects exposed to, actively infected with, or recovered from COVID-19 were included in the dataset. General conclusions and limits of the study: How much clinical and demographic metadata was included differed by source and by participant, and the metadata was provided uncurated.

Participants in the prospective study were enrolled through a virtual design, were aged about 18 to 90 years, and lived in roughly 24 United States geographic areas. In the prospective study, cohorts were assigned on the basis of participant-reported clinical history obtained from a screening survey and a study questionnaire. In the prospective study, whole blood, serum and a nasopharyngeal or oropharyngeal swab were collected from each participant by mobile phlebotomists. Participants in the prospective study had the option to provide additional blood draws and questionnaires over a roughly two-month period. Before DNA extraction, prospective study blood samples were shipped either frozen or at room temperature. In the case of this clone: The antigen it recognizes is unknown. No base-level quality is on record; no much larger clone is a single base apart.

TCRbeta CDR3 regions were amplified from genomic DNA using the immunoSEQ Assay, a bias-controlled multiplex PCR. On the authors' methods: Within the assay, amplification of reference gene primers was used to estimate how many nucleated cells each sample contained. To quantify the absolute abundance of each unique TCRbeta CDR3 rearrangement, sequence reads were collapsed and filtered. For each sample, productive Simpson clonality was calculated as the square root of Simpson's diversity index over productive rearrangements. TCRdb provides this immuneACCESS table in a form limited to in-frame rearrangements. Some clones are lacking; in checked studies, under half of them reflect an unresolved V gene, and why the rest are absent is not known. The V and J calls and clone size come from that table; D and trimming were worked out from the DNA. This sample is represented by some 260,000 clones; 84% of them were singletons. The leading ten clones occupy 3.5% to 5% of the sample.

Reading the germline V gene (reference sequence) gives CDR1 LGHDT and CDR2 YNNKEL. Spanning cysteine to phenylalanine, the CDR3 consists of 12 amino acids. The sequence is cut down to CDR3 DNA, 36 bases in frame from base 1. V drops 8 bases and J drops 7 bases, leaving 11 bases in between. Material: PBMCs or T cells enriched from blood (not recorded which). This receptor was obtained from a man aged 25-40 years with acute COVID-19. The sequence is built from TRBV3-1 (or the pseudogene TRBV3-2) and TRBJ2-2; TRBD2 might be the D gene, on 6 matching bases. The DNA sequence follows: TGTGCCAGCCGTCGGGAGTACGGGGAGCTGTTTTTT. This yields the protein CASRREYGELFF.